One sample yielded the 18 T cell receptor beta chains listed below, sequenced in a study of blood T cells in healthy people across ages. A second about 7 to 12 cycle PCR used barcoded and J-beta primers. In TCRdb, the 5' RACE reads were re-called with MiXCR into one record per CDR3 protein. The sample lists roughly 1,100,000 distinct CDR3 sequences; approximately 25% were seen once. The same data also contributed to another study, on T cells of mothers and their children.

What was sequenced was blood. The receptors come from a girl aged 2-15 years in good health.

This clonotype has a single count. J is TRBJ2-2 and V is TRBV4-1, with D tentatively TRBD2 (6 bases). The CDR3 loop spans 16 amino acids. Germline CDR1 is MGHRA and CDR2 is YSYEKL. V lost 3 bases to trimming and J lost 1 base, with 12 bases between them. DNA of the CDR3: TGCGCCAGCAGCCAGGGATACGGGAGGAACACCGGGGAGCTGTTTTTT. This encodes CASSQGYGRNTGELFF.

This clonotype appeared a few times. This chain links TRBV7-9 with TRBJ1-1; D remains ambiguous. V was cut by 6 bases and J by 3 bases, with 17 bases left in between. Germline-derived CDR1 and CDR2 are SEHNR and FQNEAQ (reference sequence). The CDR3 is 15 residues long. CDR3 sequence reads: CASSQPFTVDTEAFF. In DNA, the CDR3 is TGTGCCAGCAGTCAGCCGTTCACCGTTGACACTGAAGCTTTCTTT.

The V and J genes are TRBV20-1 and TRBJ2-1, with 7 positions matching TRBD2. Germline V lookup: CDR1 DFQATT, CDR2 SNEGSKA (reference sequence). The CDR3 is 11 residues long. The chain's CDR3 is CSLRGYNEQFF. DNA of the CDR3: TGCAGCCTGCGGGGGTACAATGAGCAGTTCTTC.

DNA for the CDR3: TGCAGTGCTCCTCGACAGGAAGGAATGAACACTGAAGCTTTCTTT. This encodes CSAPRQEGMNTEAFF. V is TRBV20-1 and J is TRBJ1-1, with D possibly being TRBD1 (6 bases). Germline V gives CDR1 DFQATT, CDR2 SNEGSKA (reference sequence). V was shortened by 5 bases and J by 0 bases, with 16 bases between the two germline ends. This CDR3 region has 15 residues.

The chain couples TRBV28 to TRBJ2-5, with TRBD2 matching 8 bases. The J call could be wrong; TRBJ2-1 is a better fit for the DNA end. The CDR3 covers 17 residues. Germline-derived CDR1 and CDR2 are MDHEN and SYDVKM. CDR3 in amino acids: CASSLVLTSGSPDEQFF. In DNA, the CDR3 is TGTGCCAGCAGTTTAGTACTCACGAGCGGGAGTCCGGATGAGCAGTTCTTC.

The chain couples TRBV12-5 to TRBJ2-1; D is unresolved. This CDR3 contains 16 residues. Germline V CDR1 and CDR2: LGHNT, FRNRAP. Deletions cut 0 bases from V and 10 bases from J, with 19 bases between. The CDR3 protein is CASGLVLSSPYSEQFF. The CDR3 bases are TGTGCTAGTGGTTTGGTACTGTCATCGCCTTATTCGGAGCAGTTCTTC.

The genes are TRBV5-1 and TRBJ2-3, with a weak D call TRBD1 (6 bases). Germline assignment: CDR1 SGHRS and CDR2 YFSETQ. V lost 5 bases and J 6 bases, leaving 16 bases between the germline ends. The CDR3 length is 14 residues. The CDR3 DNA reads TGCGCCAGCAGGCCGGACAGCTATAGGGATACGCAGTATTTT. As protein: CASRPDSYRDTQYF.

This chain joins TRBV12-3 or TRBV12-4 and TRBJ2-3, with D maybe TRBD2 (5 bases). V dropped 10 bases and J dropped 13 bases, with 27 bases sitting between them. The CDR3 is 14 residues long. This CDR3 reads CATNPGGTRDVEYF. The CDR3 DNA is TGTGCCACCAACCCCGGAGGAACAAGAGATGTGGAGTATTTT.

V is TRBV7-9 and J is TRBJ1-1, with a possible D match to TRBD1 (5 bases). Trimming removed 5 bases at V and 3 bases at J, with 13 bases between. The CDR3 contains 14 residues. Germline CDR1 is SEHNR and CDR2 is FQNEAQ (reference sequence). Here the CDR3 DNA reads TGTGCCAGCAGCGATTCCCAGGGTTACACTGAAGCTTTCTTT. Translation gives CASSDSQGYTEAFF. Full variable domain (remainder filled in from reference TRBV7-9 and TRBJ1-1): DTGVSQNPRHKITKRGQNVTFRCDPISEHNRLYWYRQTLGQGPEFLTYFQNEAQLEKSRLLSDRFSAERPKGSFSTLEIQRTEQGDSAMYLCASSDSQGYTEAFFGQGTRLTVV.

This clonotype was counted between two and nine times. V and J are TRBV20-1 and TRBJ2-5; a weak D match, TRBD1 (6 bases). The V gene lost 3 bases and the J gene lost 2 bases, with 13 bases spanning the gap. Germline-derived CDR1 and CDR2 are DFQATT and SNEGSKA (reference sequence). The CDR3 totals 14 residues. The CDR3 spells CSASVGARQETQYF. In DNA form, the CDR3 reads TGCAGTGCTAGTGTGGGGGCCCGTCAAGAGACCCAGTACTTC.

The chain combines TRBV12-3 or TRBV12-4 with TRBJ1-2; D is undetermined. The length of the CDR3 is 13 residues. V lost 7 bases to trimming and J lost 10 bases, with 19 bases between them. The CDR3 DNA follows: TGTGCCAGCACCCTGACCGGAGGAGATGACTACACCTTC. Protein product: CASTLTGGDDYTF.

This chain joins TRBV6-6 and TRBJ1-3; D is uncertain. In germline, CDR1 is MNHNY, CDR2 SVGAGI (reference sequence). V was clipped by 6 bases and J by 0 bases, with 12 bases between them. This CDR3 is 15 amino acids long. In DNA form, the CDR3 reads TGTGCCAGCAGCCGCAACAAGGACTCTGGAAACACCATATATTTT. It codes for CASSRNKDSGNTIYF.

The chain joins TRBV7-6 to TRBJ2-3; D is uncertain. Trimming took 11 bases from V and 5 from J, leaving 8 bases between them. The CDR3 sequence is 10 residues long. The germline gives CDR1 SGHVS, CDR2 FNYEAQ. The chain's CDR3 is CAAGEDTQYF. As DNA, the CDR3 is TGTGCCGCTGGGGAAGATACGCAGTATTTT.

The sample holds a few counts of this clonotype. V is TRBV11-2 and J is TRBJ1-4, with 9 bases aligning to TRBD1. The germline gives CDR1 SGHAT, CDR2 FQNNGV. The ends lost 5 bases at V and 0 bases at J; junction bases unmatched: 7. There are 17 residues in the CDR3. As DNA, the CDR3 is TGTGCCAGCAGCCCGTGGACAGGGGCTGCAACTAATGAAAAACTGTTTTTT. Translation gives CASSPWTGAATNEKLFF.

This clonotype has more than one count but fewer than ten. The germline gene is not matched at one end of the junction; a read error may be the cause. The gene calls are TRBV20-1 and TRBJ2-5; possibly TRBD2 for D (5 bases). The end of the DNA aligns better with TRBJ2-1, so the J call may be wrong. Germline V gives CDR1 DFQATT, CDR2 SNEGSKA (reference sequence). The CDR3 consists of 12 residues. The CDR3 DNA follows: TGCAGTGCGAGAGGGCTGCACAATGAGCAGTTCTTC. Translating gives CSARGLHNEQFF.

This clonotype was observed at least ten times. The V and J genes are TRBV28 and TRBJ2-3; D possibly corresponds to TRBD2 (6 bases). V was cut by 4 bases and J by 6 bases, with 8 bases left in between. CDR1 and CDR2 (germline): MDHEN, SYDVKM. CDR3 length equals 12 residues. DNA of the CDR3: TGTGCCAGCAGTTCGGGACTCGATACGCAGTATTTT. Amino acids: CASSSGLDTQYF.

This clonotype turned up a few times. The chain recombines TRBV2 with TRBJ1-1; D is unresolved. Germline loops: CDR1 SNHLY, CDR2 FYNNEI. This CDR3 spans 11 amino acids. Trimming removed 4 bases from V and 8 bases from J, with 8 bases in between. The CDR3 coding sequence is TGTGCCAGCAGTGCTGCGCTCGAAGCTTTCTTT. Protein sequence: CASSAALEAFF.

This clonotype has a handful of counts. This rearrangement joins TRBV12-3 or TRBV12-4 to TRBJ2-5, with D possibly matching TRBD2 (5 bases). V was pared by 5 bases and J by 5 bases, with 9 bases between. The CDR3 extends over 12 amino acids. CDR3 nucleotides: TGTGCCAGCAGTGCTAGGGAGGAGACCCAGTACTTC. This translates into CASSAREETQYF.